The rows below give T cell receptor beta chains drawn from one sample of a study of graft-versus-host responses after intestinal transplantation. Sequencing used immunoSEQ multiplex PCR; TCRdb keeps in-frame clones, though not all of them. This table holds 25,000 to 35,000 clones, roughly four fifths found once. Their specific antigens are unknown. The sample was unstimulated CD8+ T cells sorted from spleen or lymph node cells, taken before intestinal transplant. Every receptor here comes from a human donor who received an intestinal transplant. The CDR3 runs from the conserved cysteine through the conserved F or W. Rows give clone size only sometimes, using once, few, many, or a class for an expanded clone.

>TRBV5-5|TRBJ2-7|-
CASNPEITSGTYEQYF
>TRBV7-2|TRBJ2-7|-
CASSTMTSWDEQYF
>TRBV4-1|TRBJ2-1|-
CASSQEGAPPYNEQFF
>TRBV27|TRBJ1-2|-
CASAYRVNYGYTF
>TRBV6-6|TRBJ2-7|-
CASSYGRGHEQYF
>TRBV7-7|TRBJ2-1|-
CASSFHPGTDYNEQFF
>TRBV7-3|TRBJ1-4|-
CASSLERTVLGKLFF
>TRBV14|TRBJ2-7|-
CASSQGAGGYEQYF
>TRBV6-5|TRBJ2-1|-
CASSYSGSSYNEQFF
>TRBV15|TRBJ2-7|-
CATSRPQLAGGYEQYF
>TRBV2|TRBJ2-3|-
CASRSPLAGVTDTQYF
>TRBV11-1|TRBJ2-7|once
CASSLSGQGIGEQYF
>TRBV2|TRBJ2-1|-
CASLAFEQFF
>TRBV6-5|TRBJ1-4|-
CASSPTGLGKLFF
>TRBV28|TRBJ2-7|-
CASASGRVEQYF
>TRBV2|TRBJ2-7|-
CASSVTGFEQYF
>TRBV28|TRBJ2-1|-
CASSFVSGGLPYNEQFF
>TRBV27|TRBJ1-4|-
CASSLIGATNEKLFF
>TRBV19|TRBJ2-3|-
CASSGRGGAIDTQYF
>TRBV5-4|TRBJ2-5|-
CASSPPRLAGEETQYF
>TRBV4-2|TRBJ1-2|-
CASSFWEGPEGDGYTF
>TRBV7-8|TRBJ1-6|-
CASSLADRGSSPLHF
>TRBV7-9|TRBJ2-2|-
CASSERMGGQNTGELFF
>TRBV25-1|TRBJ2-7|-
CASSEYSRDRAHEQYF
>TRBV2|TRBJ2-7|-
CASSEPGQGASEQYF
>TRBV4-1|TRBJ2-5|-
CASSQDLDRGQETQYF
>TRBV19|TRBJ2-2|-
CASTWLAGALNTGELFF
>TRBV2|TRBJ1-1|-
CASRDSATEAFF
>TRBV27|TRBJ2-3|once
CASGGALTADTQYF